This TCR beta chain was sequenced during a study of shared clonotypes between healthy human individuals. The V end was cut by 3 bases, the J end by 1 base, with 7 bases between. This CDR3 contains 13 residues. Germline lookup yields CDR1 SGHRS and CDR2 YFSETQ. Clones were read by immunoSEQ multiplex PCR, and TCRdb kept only the in-frame ones, dropping some. In the table there are about 2.4 million clones, under 95% of which are singletons. As regards this clone: Other nucleotide sequences from this sample produce the same CDR3.

Sequenced sample: naive CD4+ T cells from PBMCs. Subset meaning: CD45RA+ positively selected. The chain uses TRBV5-1 and TRBJ1-1; D remains ambiguous. This clonotype was sampled from a man younger than 35 in good health. Some clones in this sample may be carry-over from other donors' samples. The chain's CDR3 is CASSSDANTEAFF. The DNA for the CDR3 is TGCGCCAGCAGCTCGGACGCGAACACTGAAGCTTTCTTT.